A single sample gave rise to the 6 T cell receptor beta chains below, sequenced in a study of T cell responses to AZD1222 COVID-19 vaccine. The method was immunoSEQ multiplex PCR; TCRdb's version includes in-frame clones alone and lacks a portion of them. The sample carries about 130,000 clones, over 75% recorded once. The starting material was peripheral blood, obtained on day 0 of MenACWY control vaccination. The source is an adult in good health.

V gene TRBV19 combines with J gene TRBJ2-3; no firm D call. V was trimmed by 9 bases and J by 0 bases, leaving 10 bases between them. Germline V CDR1 and CDR2: LNHDA, SQIVND (reference sequence). This CDR3 comprises 13 residues. The CDR3 loop reads CASGPSSTDTQYF. The CDR3 coding sequence is TGTGCCAGCGGGCCATCAAGCACAGATACGCAGTATTTT. The whole variable domain, remainder taken from reference TRBV19 and TRBJ2-3, is DGGITQSPKYLFRKEGQNVTLSCEQNLNHDAMYWYRQDPGQGLRLIYYSQIVNDFQKGDIAEGYSVSREKKESFPLTVTSAQKNPTAFYLCASGPSSTDTQYFGPGTRLTVL.

This chain links TRBV30 with TRBJ1-5; D not resolved. Trimming pared 0 bases from V and 4 bases from J, leaving 7 bases between. This CDR3 is built from 13 residues. The V gene's germline CDR1 is GTSNPN and CDR2 SVGIG (reference sequence). The CDR3 DNA is TGTGCCTGGAGTGTATTGGGGAATCAGCCCCAGCATTTT. Translation gives CAWSVLGNQPQHF. The entire variable domain, with the rest obtained from reference TRBV30 and TRBJ1-5, is as follows: SQTIHQWPATLVQPVGSPLSLECTVEGTSNPNLYWYRQAAGRGLQLLFYSVGIGQISSEVPQNLSASRPQDRQFILSSKKLLLSDSGFYLCAWSVLGNQPQHFGDGTRLSIL.

The chain uses TRBV11-1 and TRBJ2-5; D might be TRBD1 (5 bases). V was trimmed by 6 bases and J by 4 bases, leaving 21 bases between them. The CDR3 contains 16 residues. The germline CDR1 and CDR2 sequences are SGHAT and FQDESV (reference sequence). The CDR3 spells CASSLNQGTYPETQYF. CDR3 DNA: TGTGCCAGCAGTCTAAATCAGGGAACTTATCCAGAGACCCAGTACTTC.

The rearrangement links TRBV7-6 to TRBJ1-1; D perhaps matches TRBD1 (6 bases). Trimming cost V 2 bases and J 1 base, with 11 bases left between them. The length of the CDR3 is 15 residues. Germline V gene data show CDR1 as SGHVS and CDR2 as FNYEAQ. In nucleotides, the CDR3 is TGTGCCAGCAGCTTACGGGGGGCGGCGAACACTGAAGCTTTCTTT. It translates to CASSLRGAANTEAFF.

This clone appeared once. The V call is TRBV30, the J call TRBJ1-4; D ambiguous. Germline CDR1 reads GTSNPN; CDR2 reads SVGIG (reference sequence). The V and J ends lost 2 bases and 4 bases respectively, with 14 bases between them. This CDR3 has 15 residues. The CDR3 nucleotides read TGTGCCTGGAGTTCTTACAGTTCTCTTAATGAAAAACTGTTTTTT. Translated, it gives CAWSSYSSLNEKLFF. The whole variable domain, remainder taken from reference TRBV30 and TRBJ1-4, is SQTIHQWPATLVQPVGSPLSLECTVEGTSNPNLYWYRQAAGRGLQLLFYSVGIGQISSEVPQNLSASRPQDRQFILSSKKLLLSDSGFYLCAWSSYSSLNEKLFFGSGTQLSVL.

This chain joins TRBV4-1 and TRBJ2-7; D remains ambiguous. This CDR3 has 15 amino acids. Germline V gene sequence: CDR1 MGHRA, CDR2 YSYEKL. Trimming stripped 4 bases from V and 0 bases from J, with 13 bases between. In DNA form, the CDR3 reads TGCGCCAGCAGCCCCGGAGAAAGGAGCTCCTACGAGCAGTACTTC. Its translation: CASSPGERSSYEQYF.